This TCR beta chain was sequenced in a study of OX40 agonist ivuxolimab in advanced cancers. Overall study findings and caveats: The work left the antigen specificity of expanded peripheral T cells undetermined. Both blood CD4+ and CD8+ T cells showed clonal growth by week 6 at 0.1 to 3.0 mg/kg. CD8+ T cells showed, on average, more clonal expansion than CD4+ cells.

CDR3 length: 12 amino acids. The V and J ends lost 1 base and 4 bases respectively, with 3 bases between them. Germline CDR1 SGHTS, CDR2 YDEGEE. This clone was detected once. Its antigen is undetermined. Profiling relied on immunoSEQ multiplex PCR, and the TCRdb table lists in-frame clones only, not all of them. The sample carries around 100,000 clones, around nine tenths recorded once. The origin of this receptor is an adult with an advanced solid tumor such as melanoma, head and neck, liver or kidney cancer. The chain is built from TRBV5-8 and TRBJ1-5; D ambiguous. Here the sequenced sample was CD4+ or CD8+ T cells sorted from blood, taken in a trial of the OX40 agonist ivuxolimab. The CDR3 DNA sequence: TGTGCCAGCAGCTTGAGAAATCAGCCCCAGCATTTT. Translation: CASSLRNQPQHF.